This TCR beta chain was identified in a study of radiation and T cells in renal cell carcinoma. Only in-frame clones appear in the TCRdb table, and some are missing; sequencing was by immunoSEQ multiplex PCR. This sample has some 150,000 clones, with 70% to 90% found just once. CDR1 is GTSNPN, CDR2 SVGIG, per germline (reference sequence). Trimming took 4 bases from V and 6 from J, leaving 16 bases between them. The CDR3 totals 14 residues. The time point was: baseline pretreatment blood. Treatment defined: 15 Gy SBRT to primary tumor, nephrectomy 4 weeks later. The sequences come from blood, collected from a patient whose treatment included radiotherapy and nephrectomy. The chain uses TRBV30 and TRBJ1-5; D remains unclear. This TCR was recovered from a woman aged 45 to 65 with renal cell carcinoma. CDR3 DNA: TGTGCCTGGAATCAAGGGAACGGCGTTCAGCCCCAGCATTTT. Protein sequence: CAWNQGNGVQPQHF. Drawing the rest from reference TRBV30 and TRBJ1-5, the complete variable domain is SQTIHQWPATLVQPVGSPLSLECTVEGTSNPNLYWYRQAAGRGLQLLFYSVGIGQISSEVPQNLSASRPQDRQFILSSKKLLLSDSGFYLCAWNQGNGVQPQHFGDGTRLSIL.